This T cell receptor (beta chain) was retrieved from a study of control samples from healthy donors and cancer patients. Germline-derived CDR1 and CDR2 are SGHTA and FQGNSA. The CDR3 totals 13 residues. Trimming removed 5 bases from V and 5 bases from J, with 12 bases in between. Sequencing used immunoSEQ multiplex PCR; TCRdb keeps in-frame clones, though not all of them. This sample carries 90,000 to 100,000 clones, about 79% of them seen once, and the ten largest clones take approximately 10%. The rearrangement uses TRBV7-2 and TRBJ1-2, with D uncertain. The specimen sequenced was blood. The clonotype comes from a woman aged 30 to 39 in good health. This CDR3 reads CASSPGREYGYTF. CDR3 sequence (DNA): TGTGCCAGCAGCCCCGGGAGGGAATATGGCTACACCTTC.